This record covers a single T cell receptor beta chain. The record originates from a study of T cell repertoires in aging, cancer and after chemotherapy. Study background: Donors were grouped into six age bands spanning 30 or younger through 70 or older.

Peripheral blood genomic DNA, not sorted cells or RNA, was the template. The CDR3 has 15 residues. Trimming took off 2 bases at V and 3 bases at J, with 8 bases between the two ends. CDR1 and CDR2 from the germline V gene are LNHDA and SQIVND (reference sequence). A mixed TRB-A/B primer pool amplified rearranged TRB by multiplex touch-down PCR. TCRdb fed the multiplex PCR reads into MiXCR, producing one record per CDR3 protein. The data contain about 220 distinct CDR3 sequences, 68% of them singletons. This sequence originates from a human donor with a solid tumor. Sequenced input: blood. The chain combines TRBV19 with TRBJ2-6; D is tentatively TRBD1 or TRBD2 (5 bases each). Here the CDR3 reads CASSIWGSGANVLTF. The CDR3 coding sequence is TGTGCCAGTAGTATATGGGGGAGTGGGGCCAACGTCCTGACTTTC.